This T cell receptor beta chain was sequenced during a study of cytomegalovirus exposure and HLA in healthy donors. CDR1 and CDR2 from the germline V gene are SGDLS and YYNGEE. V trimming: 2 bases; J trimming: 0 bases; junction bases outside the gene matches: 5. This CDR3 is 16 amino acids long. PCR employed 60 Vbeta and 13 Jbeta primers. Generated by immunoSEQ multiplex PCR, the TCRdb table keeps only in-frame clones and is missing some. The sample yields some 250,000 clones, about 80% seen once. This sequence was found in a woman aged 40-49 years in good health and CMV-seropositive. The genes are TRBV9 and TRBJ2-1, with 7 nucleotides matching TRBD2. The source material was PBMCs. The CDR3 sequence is CASSVYGGSSYNEQFF. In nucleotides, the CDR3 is TGTGCCAGCAGCGTCTATGGCGGGAGCTCCTACAATGAGCAGTTCTTC.